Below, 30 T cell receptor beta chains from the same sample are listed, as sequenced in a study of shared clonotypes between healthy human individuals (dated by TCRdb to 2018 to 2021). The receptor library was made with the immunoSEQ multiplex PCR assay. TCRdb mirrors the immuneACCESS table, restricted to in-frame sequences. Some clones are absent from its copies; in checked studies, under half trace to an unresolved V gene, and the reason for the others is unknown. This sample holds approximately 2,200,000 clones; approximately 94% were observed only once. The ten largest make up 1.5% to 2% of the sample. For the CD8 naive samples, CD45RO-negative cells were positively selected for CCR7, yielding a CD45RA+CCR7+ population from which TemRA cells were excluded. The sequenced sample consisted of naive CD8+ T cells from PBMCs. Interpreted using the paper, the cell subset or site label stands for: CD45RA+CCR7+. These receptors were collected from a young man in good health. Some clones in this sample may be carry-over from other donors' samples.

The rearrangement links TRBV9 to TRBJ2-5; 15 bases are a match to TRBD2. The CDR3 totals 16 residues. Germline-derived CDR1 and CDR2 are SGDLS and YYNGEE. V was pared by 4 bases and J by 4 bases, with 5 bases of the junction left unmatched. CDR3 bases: TGTGCCAGCAGCCCGAGGACTAGCGGGAGGGGAGAGACCCAGTACTTC. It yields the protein CASSPRTSGRGETQYF.

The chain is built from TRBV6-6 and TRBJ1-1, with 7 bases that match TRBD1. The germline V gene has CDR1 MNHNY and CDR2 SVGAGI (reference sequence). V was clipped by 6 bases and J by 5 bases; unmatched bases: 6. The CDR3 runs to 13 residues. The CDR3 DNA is TGTGCCAGCAGAACAACAGGGGAGACTGAAGCTTTCTTT. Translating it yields CASRTTGETEAFF.

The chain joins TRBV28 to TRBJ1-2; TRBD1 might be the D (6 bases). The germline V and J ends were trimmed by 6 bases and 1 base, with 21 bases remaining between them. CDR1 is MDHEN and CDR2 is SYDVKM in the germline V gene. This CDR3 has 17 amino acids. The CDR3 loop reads CASSPTGSLVVNYGYTF. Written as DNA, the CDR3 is TGTGCCAGCAGCCCTACAGGGAGTTTGGTAGTTAACTATGGCTACACCTTC.

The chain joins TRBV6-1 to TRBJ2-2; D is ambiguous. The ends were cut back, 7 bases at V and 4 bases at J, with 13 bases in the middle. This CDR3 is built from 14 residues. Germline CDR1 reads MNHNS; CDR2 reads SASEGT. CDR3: CASTAQSVTGELFF. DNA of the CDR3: TGTGCCAGCACGGCCCAGAGCGTCACCGGGGAGCTGTTTTTT.

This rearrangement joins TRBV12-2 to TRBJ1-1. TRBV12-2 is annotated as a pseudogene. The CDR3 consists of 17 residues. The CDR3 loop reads CASRLVSRGRERAEAFF. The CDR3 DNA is TGTGCAAGTCGCTTAGTTTCACGGGGGCGCGAAAGGGCTGAAGCTTTCTTT.

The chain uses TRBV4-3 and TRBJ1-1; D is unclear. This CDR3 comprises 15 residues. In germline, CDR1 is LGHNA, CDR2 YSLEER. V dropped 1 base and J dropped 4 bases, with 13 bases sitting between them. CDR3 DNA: TGCGCCAGCAGCCAAGTCCGCTCCCGGGCCACTGAAGCTTTCTTT. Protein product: CASSQVRSRATEAFF.

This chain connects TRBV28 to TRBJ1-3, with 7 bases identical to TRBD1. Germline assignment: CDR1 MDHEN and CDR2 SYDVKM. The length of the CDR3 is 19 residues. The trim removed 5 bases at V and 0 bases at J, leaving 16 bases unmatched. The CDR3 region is CASSPGSRGPEFSGNTIYF. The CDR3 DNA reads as TGTGCCAGCAGTCCTGGTTCTAGGGGGCCTGAATTCTCTGGAAACACCATATATTTT.

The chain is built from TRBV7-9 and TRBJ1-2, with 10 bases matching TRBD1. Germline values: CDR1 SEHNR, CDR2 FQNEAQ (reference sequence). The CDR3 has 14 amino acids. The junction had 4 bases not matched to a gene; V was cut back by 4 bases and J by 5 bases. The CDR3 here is CASSWGTGEYGYTF. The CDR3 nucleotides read TGTGCCAGCAGCTGGGGGACAGGGGAGTATGGCTACACCTTC. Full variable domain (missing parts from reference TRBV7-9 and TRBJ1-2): DTGVSQNPRHKITKRGQNVTFRCDPISEHNRLYWYRQTLGQGPEFLTYFQNEAQLEKSRLLSDRFSAERPKGSFSTLEIQRTEQGDSAMYLCASSWGTGEYGYTFGSGTRLTVV.

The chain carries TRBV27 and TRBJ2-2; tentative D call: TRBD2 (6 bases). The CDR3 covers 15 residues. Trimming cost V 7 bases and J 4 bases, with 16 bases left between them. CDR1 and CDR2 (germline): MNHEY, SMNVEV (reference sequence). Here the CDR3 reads CASKIHRGSTGELFF. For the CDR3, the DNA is TGTGCCAGCAAGATACATCGGGGGAGCACCGGGGAGCTGTTTTTT.

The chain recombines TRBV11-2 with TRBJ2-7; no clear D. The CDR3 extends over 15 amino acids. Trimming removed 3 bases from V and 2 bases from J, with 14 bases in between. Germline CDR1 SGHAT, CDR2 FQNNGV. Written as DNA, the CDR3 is TGTGCCAGCAGCTTGTCCCCGGCTAAAACCTACGAGCAGTACTTC. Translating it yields CASSLSPAKTYEQYF.

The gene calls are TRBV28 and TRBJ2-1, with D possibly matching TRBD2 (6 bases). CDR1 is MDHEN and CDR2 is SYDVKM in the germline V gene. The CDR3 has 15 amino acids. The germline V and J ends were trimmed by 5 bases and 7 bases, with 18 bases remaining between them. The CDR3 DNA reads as TGTGCCAGCAGTATATTGGAGGGCCTGGTGAATGAGCAGTTCTTC. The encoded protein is CASSILEGLVNEQFF.

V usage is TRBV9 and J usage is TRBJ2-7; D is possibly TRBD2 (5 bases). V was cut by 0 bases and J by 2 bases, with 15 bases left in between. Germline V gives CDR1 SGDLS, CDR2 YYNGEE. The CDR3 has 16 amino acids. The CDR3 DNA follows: TGTGCCAGCAGCGTAGCAAATGGGAGAACACCCTACGAGCAGTACTTC. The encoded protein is CASSVANGRTPYEQYF.

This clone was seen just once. The CDR3 here is CASSSTSIEQFF. CDR3 DNA: TGTGCCAGCAGCTCCACTAGCATCGAGCAGTTCTTC. This chain joins TRBV27 and TRBJ2-1; tentatively, D is TRBD2 (6 bases). V lost 6 bases, J lost 10 bases, and 13 bases lay in between. The CDR3 loop spans 12 amino acids. Germline V lookup: CDR1 MNHEY, CDR2 SMNVEV (reference sequence).

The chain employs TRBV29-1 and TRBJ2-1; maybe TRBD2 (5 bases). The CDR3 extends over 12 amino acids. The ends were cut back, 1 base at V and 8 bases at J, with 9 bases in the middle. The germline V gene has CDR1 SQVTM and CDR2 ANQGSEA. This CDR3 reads CSVEASGYEQFF. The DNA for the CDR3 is TGCAGCGTTGAAGCCAGCGGCTATGAGCAGTTCTTC.

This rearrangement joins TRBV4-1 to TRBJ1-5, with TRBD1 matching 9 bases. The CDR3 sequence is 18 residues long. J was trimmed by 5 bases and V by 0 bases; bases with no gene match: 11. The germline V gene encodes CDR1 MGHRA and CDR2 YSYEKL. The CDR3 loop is CASSQDSLRTGGDQPQHF. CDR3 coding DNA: TGCGCCAGCAGCCAAGATTCCCTCCGAACAGGGGGCGATCAGCCCCAGCATTTT.

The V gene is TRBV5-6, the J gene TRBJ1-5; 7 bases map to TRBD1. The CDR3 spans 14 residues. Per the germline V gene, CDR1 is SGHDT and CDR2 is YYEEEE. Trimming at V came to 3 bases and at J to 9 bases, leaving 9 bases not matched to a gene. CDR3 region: CASSWGQSPVPQHF. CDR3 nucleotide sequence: TGTGCCAGCAGCTGGGGACAGAGTCCTGTGCCCCAGCATTTT.

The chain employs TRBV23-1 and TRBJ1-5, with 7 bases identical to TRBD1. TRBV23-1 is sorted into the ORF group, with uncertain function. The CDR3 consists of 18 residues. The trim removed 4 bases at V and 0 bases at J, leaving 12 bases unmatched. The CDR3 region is CASSRRLGGIHSNQPQHF. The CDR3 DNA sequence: TGCGCCAGCAGTCGCCGTTTAGGGGGCATCCATAGCAATCAGCCCCAGCATTTT.

The CDR3 loop is CAWRVTRTGRNEQFF. CDR3 sequence (DNA): TGTGCCTGGAGGGTCACCCGGACAGGGAGGAATGAGCAGTTCTTC. The V call is TRBV30, the J call TRBJ2-1; 8 bases are shared with TRBD1. V gave up 3 bases and J gave up 7 bases; unmatched junction bases: 11. CDR1 and CDR2 (germline): GTSNPN, SVGIG (reference sequence). The CDR3 length is 15 residues. The variable domain in full, with the rest retrieved from reference TRBV30 and TRBJ2-1, is SQTIHQWPATLVQPVGSPLSLECTVEGTSNPNLYWYRQAAGRGLQLLFYSVGIGQISSEVPQNLSASRPQDRQFILSSKKLLLSDSGFYLCAWRVTRTGRNEQFFGPGTRLTVL.

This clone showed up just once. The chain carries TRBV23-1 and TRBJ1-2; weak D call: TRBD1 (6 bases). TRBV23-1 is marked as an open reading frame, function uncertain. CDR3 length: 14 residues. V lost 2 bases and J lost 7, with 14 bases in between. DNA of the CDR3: TGCGCCAGCAGTCAAACGTACTACAGGGTTGGCTACACCTTC. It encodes CASSQTYYRVGYTF.

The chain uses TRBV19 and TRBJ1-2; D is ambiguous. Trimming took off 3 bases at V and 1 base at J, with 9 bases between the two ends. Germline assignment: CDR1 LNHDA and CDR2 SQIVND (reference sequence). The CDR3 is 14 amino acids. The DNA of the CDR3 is TGTGCCAGTAGTATTGTCCTCTTTAACTATGGCTACACCTTC. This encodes CASSIVLFNYGYTF.

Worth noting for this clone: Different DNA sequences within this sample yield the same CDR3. The CDR3 DNA reads TGTGCCAGCAGTTTAGAGTCAGGGTACGAGCAGTACTTC. Amino acids: CASSLESGYEQYF. The V and J genes are TRBV27 and TRBJ2-7; a weak D match, TRBD1 (5 bases). V was shortened by 2 bases and J by 4 bases, with 9 bases between the two germline ends. The CDR3 spans 13 residues. CDR1 and CDR2 (germline): MNHEY, SMNVEV (reference sequence).

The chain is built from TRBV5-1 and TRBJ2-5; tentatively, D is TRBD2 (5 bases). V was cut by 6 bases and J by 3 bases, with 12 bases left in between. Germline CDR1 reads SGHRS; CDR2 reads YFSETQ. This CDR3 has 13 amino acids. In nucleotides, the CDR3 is TGCGCCAGCACTGTAGACTACGAAGAGACCCAGTACTTC. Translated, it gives CASTVDYEETQYF.

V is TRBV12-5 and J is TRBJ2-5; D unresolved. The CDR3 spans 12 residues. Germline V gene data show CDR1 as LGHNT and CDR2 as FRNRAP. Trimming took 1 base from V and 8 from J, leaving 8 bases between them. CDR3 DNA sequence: TGTGCTAGTGGTTTGGAGGCCTCCACCCAGTACTTC. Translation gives CASGLEASTQYF.

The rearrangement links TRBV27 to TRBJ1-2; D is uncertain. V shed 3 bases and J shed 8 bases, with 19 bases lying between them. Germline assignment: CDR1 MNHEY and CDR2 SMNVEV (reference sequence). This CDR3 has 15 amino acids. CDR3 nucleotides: TGTGCCAGCAGTTTCCAGGTTTTCCCCATGGGGGGCTACACCTTC. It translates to CASSFQVFPMGGYTF.

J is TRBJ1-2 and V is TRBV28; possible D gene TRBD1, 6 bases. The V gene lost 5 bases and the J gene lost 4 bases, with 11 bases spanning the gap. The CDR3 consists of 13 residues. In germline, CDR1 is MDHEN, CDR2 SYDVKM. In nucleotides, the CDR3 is TGTGCCAGCAGTGCAGGGGTTCGCTATGGCTACACCTTC. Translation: CASSAGVRYGYTF.

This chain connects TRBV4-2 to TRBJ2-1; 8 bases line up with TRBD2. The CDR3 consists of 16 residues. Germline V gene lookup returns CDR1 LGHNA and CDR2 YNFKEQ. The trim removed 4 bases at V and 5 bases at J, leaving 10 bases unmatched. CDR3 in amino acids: CASSRSQGLVNNEQFF. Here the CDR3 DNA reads TGTGCCAGCAGCCGTAGCCAGGGACTAGTTAACAATGAGCAGTTCTTC.

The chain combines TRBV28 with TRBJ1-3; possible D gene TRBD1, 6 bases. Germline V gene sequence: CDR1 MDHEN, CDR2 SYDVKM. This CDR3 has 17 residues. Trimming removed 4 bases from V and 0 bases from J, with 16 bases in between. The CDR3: CASSYPSTGYSGNTIYF. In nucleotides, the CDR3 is TGTGCCAGCAGTTACCCCTCGACAGGCTACTCTGGAAACACCATATATTTT.

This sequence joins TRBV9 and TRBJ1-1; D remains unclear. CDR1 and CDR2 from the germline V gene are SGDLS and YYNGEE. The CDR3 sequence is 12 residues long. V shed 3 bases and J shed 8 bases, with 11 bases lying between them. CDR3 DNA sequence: TGTGCCAGCAGCGGATTGGGGTCCGAAGCTTTCTTT. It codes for CASSGLGSEAFF.

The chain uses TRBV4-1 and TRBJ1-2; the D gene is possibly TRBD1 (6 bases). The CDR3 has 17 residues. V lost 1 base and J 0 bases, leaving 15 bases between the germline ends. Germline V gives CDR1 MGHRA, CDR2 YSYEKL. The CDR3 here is CASSQVKGGDTNYGYTF. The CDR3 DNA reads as TGCGCCAGCAGCCAAGTTAAGGGGGGGGATACTAACTATGGCTACACCTTC.

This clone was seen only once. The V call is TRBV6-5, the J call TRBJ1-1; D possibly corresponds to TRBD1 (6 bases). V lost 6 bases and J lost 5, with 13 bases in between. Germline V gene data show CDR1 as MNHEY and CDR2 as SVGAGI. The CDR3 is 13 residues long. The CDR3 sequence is CASSITGRTEAFF. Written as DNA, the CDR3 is TGTGCCAGCAGCATTACAGGGAGAACTGAAGCTTTCTTT.